The rows below give T cell receptor beta chains drawn from one sample of a study of T-cell reconstitution after alpha-beta-depleted transplantation in children. In TCRdb, the PCR reads were re-called with MiXCR into one record per CDR3 protein. The sample contains some 200,000 distinct CDR3 sequences, 11% of which appear only once. Here the sequenced sample was PBMCs, taken before TCRalphabeta/CD19-depleted stem cell transplant. These receptor sequences come from a child under two years old with acute myeloid leukemia, due to receive a stem cell transplant. Each CDR3 is given with its conserved first and last residue. Fields, in order: clone size, V gene, D gene, J gene, CDR3 DNA, CDR3 protein. D genes are given only for firm matches. Clone size is stated in some rows and not others, as once, few, many or a class when expanded.

many	TRBV24-1	-	TRBJ1-5	TGTGCCACCAGTGATCCCTCATCCACTCAGCCCCAGCATTTT	CATSDPSSTQPQHF
few	TRBV12-3/TRBV12-4	-	TRBJ2-1	TGTGCCAGCAGTCCCTCTCGGAGCGAGTTAGGGTACAATGAGCAGTTCTTC	CASSPSRSELGYNEQFF
many	TRBV5-1	-	TRBJ2-1	TGCGCCAGCAAGAGACAGGTCCTCAATGAGCAGTTCTTC	CASKRQVLNEQFF
many	TRBV6-2/TRBV6-3	-	TRBJ1-1	TGTGCCAGCAGTTACCCCCAAGCCTCGACGGAAGCTTTCTTT	CASSYPQASTEAFF
many	TRBV14	TRBD1	TRBJ1-2	TGTGCCAGCAGCTATGACAGGGGGGGAGTCTATGGCTACACCTTC	CASSYDRGGVYGYTF
many	TRBV12-3/TRBV12-4	-	TRBJ1-5	TGTGCCAGCAGTCCGGGTAGCAATCAGCCCCAGCATTTT	CASSPGSNQPQHF
many	TRBV5-6	-	TRBJ2-3	TGTGCCAGCAGCTGGGACCGAAGCACAGATACGCAGTATTTT	CASSWDRSTDTQYF
many	TRBV11-1	-	TRBJ2-5	TGTGCCAGCAGCCAACATCCGGAGACCCAGTACTTC	CASSQHPETQYF
many	TRBV5-1	-	TRBJ1-2	TGCGCCAGCAGCTTATTACAGAACTATGGCTACACCTTC	CASSLLQNYGYTF
many	TRBV7-2	TRBD2	TRBJ2-5	TGTGCCAGCAGCTTAGCACGGGGGGGATACAAAGAGACCCAGTACTTC	CASSLARGGYKETQYF
many	TRBV29-1	TRBD2	TRBJ2-5	TGCAGCGTGGGACTAGCAGTACAAGAGACCCAGTACTTC	CSVGLAVQETQYF
few	TRBV20-1	-	TRBJ2-1	TGCAGTTCCCGCCCGGGGAAGATCTATGAGCAGTTCTTC	CSSRPGKIYEQFF
many	TRBV11-2	-	TRBJ2-7	TGTGCCAGCAGCTTCCCAACGTCCCCCTACGAGCAGTACTTC	CASSFPTSPYEQYF
once	TRBV28	-	TRBJ2-7	TGTGCCAGCAGTTCCAATATGCGTGAGGGGCTATTCGAGCAGTACTTC	CASSSNMREGLFEQYF
many	TRBV5-1	-	TRBJ2-7	TGCGCCAGCAGCCAAGGGACAAAAAGCTCCTACGAGCAGTACTTC	CASSQGTKSSYEQYF
-	TRBV20-1	-	TRBJ1-5	TGCAGTGCTATAATCGGGGGCTCCGGGGGCAATCAGCCCCAGCATTTT	CSAIIGGSGGNQPQHF
many	TRBV19	-	TRBJ1-2	TGTGCCAGCCTAGCGGGATTCTATGGCTACACCTTC	CASLAGFYGYTF
many	TRBV5-1	TRBD1	TRBJ2-7	TGCGCCAGCAGACCTGAGGTGGGACAGAACTCCTACGAGCAGTACTTC	CASRPEVGQNSYEQYF
many	TRBV5-1	-	TRBJ2-1	TGCGCCAGCAGCTTCCGGGTTACCTACAATGAGCAGTTCTTC	CASSFRVTYNEQFF
many	TRBV7-9	-	TRBJ1-2	TGTGCCAGCAGCCCCGTGGACGCGACGGGTGGCTACACCTTC	CASSPVDATGGYTF
many	TRBV5-1	-	TRBJ1-2	TGCGCCAGCAGCTTGGGCTCAGGATACTATGGCTACACCTTC	CASSLGSGYYGYTF
many	TRBV6-6	-	TRBJ2-7	TGTGCCAGCAGTTGGACGGCCTACGAGCAGTACTTC	CASSWTAYEQYF
many	TRBV5-1	-	TRBJ1-4	TGCGCCAGCAGCTTGGGGGCTACAACTAATGAAAAACTGTTTTTT	CASSLGATTNEKLFF
-	TRBV5-5	-	TRBJ2-3	TGTGCCAGCAGCTTGGATGGGAAAGGGGCAGATACGCAGTATTTT	CASSLDGKGADTQYF
many	TRBV5-1	TRBD2	TRBJ2-1	TGCGCCAGCAGCTCACGGCTAGCGGGAGCCTCCTACAATGAGCAGTTCTTC	CASSSRLAGASYNEQFF
many	TRBV5-1	TRBD1	TRBJ2-2	TGCGCCAGCAGCATCGACAGGGGGCTTTTCACCGGGGAGCTGTTTTTT	CASSIDRGLFTGELFF
once	TRBV12-1	-	TRBJ2-5	TGTGCCAGCGGCCCGGGGCTTAGCCAAGAGACCCAGTACTTC	CASGPGLSQETQYF
many	TRBV20-1	-	TRBJ2-2	TGCAGTGCTAGCGGCCCTCCCGATCCAAGCACCGGGGAGCTGTTTTTT	CSASGPPDPSTGELFF
many	TRBV12-3/TRBV12-4	-	TRBJ2-1	TGTGCCAGCAGTTTTGGTCGGACTGACAATGAGCAGTTCTTC	CASSFGRTDNEQFF
many	TRBV7-9	-	TRBJ2-7	TGTGCCAGCAGCTTGGCCCGGGGCTCCTACGAGCAGTACTTC	CASSLARGSYEQYF
-	TRBV10-3	-	TRBJ1-5	TGTGCCATCAGTGATCGGGTCTGGGAAAAGCCCCAGCATTTT	CAISDRVWEKPQHF
-	TRBV5-1	-	TRBJ2-3	TGCGCCAGCAGCTTGGAAAAGGGACTACAGGGGTATTTT	CASSLEKGLQGYF
many	TRBV7-2	-	TRBJ2-1	TGTGCCAGCAGCTTTGGCGGGACCTACAATGAGCAGTTCTTC	CASSFGGTYNEQFF